This T cell receptor (beta chain) stems from a study of blood T cell repertoires in COVID-19. Study-wide background: Material from acute and convalescent COVID-19 was sourced from the United States, Italy and Spain. Sources were T cells, B-cell-depleted T cells, or PBMCs; the material itself was cDNA or gDNA.

The V and J ends lost 5 bases and 0 bases respectively, with 11 bases between them. The CDR3 runs 14 residues. Germline values: CDR1 SQVTM, CDR2 ANQGSEA. The protocol was immunoSEQ multiplex PCR, while the TCRdb copy is restricted to in-frame clones and leaves out a portion. The table lists about 99,000 clones, around 83% of them singletons. The chain couples TRBV29-1 to TRBJ2-1; D unclear. What was sequenced was peripheral blood. This sequence was found in a man in his 70s with active or convalescent COVID-19. The CDR3 protein is CSVYSSGSYNEQFF. The CDR3 coding sequence is TGCAGCGTTTACAGTTCTGGCTCCTACAATGAGCAGTTCTTC.